One TCR beta chain is described in this entry. This sample was included in a study of shared clonotypes between healthy human individuals. Partitioning of CD4+ cells yielded a CD45RA+ naive subset and a CD45RA-negative memory subset. Measured with immunoSEQ multiplex PCR; TCRdb has only the in-frame clones, and not every one. The sample lists more than 2,000,000 clones, just over 90% occurring once. The clonotype comes from a man aged 18-30 years in good health. The sample taken for sequencing was naive CD4+ T cells sorted from blood. Subset meaning: CD45RA+ positively selected.

The CDR3 loop is CASSSSAGGIYEQYF. CDR3 sequence (DNA): TGTGCCAGCAGTTCATCAGCAGGGGGGATCTACGAGCAGTACTTC. The chain joins TRBV28 to TRBJ2-7; TRBD1 is a possible D gene (7 bases). V lost 4 bases to trimming and J lost 3 bases, with 16 bases between them. The CDR3 loop spans 15 amino acids. The germline V gene encodes CDR1 MDHEN and CDR2 SYDVKM.